The next 27 T cell receptor beta chains were all read from a single sample in a study of cytomegalovirus exposure and HLA in healthy donors. Here immunoSEQ multiplex PCR was the method, and the copy in TCRdb shows in-frame clones only, minus some. The sample contains over 130,000 clones, around 87% of which appear only once. The sample consisted of PBMCs. These receptors originate from a man aged 18 to 29 in good health and CMV-seropositive.

The chain has TRBV4-1 and TRBJ1-4; no definite D call. The V end was cut by 4 bases, the J end by 8 bases, with 17 bases between. The V gene's germline CDR1 is MGHRA and CDR2 YSYEKL. The CDR3 contains 15 residues. For the CDR3, the DNA is TGCGCCAGCAGCCCCCCACTCACAATGAGGGAAAAACTGTTTTTT. Translating it yields CASSPPLTMREKLFF.

The rearrangement uses TRBV10-2 and TRBJ2-3; TRBD2 agrees at 10 bases. The CDR3 runs 15 residues. The germline CDR1 and CDR2 sequences are WSHSY and SAAADI. The V segment lost 10 bases and the J segment 1 base; nucleotides outside the gene matches: 8. The CDR3 DNA follows: TGCGCCACCTCCGGACTAGCGGCACGCACAGATACGCAGTATTTT. Translated, it gives CATSGLAARTDTQYF.

In this sample, this clone turned up once. The V gene is TRBV6-5, the J gene TRBJ1-1; D might be TRBD1 (5 bases). Trimming took 8 bases from V and 8 from J, leaving 15 bases between them. In germline, CDR1 is MNHEY, CDR2 SVGAGI. The CDR3 is 12 residues long. CDR3 region: CASGGIRQEAFF. The CDR3 nucleotides are TGTGCCAGCGGAGGGATTAGACAGGAAGCTTTCTTT.

The chain carries TRBV7-9 and TRBJ1-2; possibly TRBD1 for D (5 bases). V shed 1 base and J shed 4 bases, with 13 bases lying between them. The CDR3 covers 15 residues. Germline V CDR1 and CDR2: SEHNR, FQNEAQ (reference sequence). The DNA of the CDR3 is TGTGCCAGCAGCTTAGTTCGGGGGGACGGCTATGGCTACACCTTC. This translates into CASSLVRGDGYGYTF.

The chain is built from TRBV27 and TRBJ1-4; 7 nucleotides agree with TRBD1. In germline, CDR1 is MNHEY, CDR2 SMNVEV (reference sequence). Trimming removed 2 bases from V and 0 bases from J; junction bases left unmatched: 15. The CDR3 runs to 20 residues. For the CDR3, the DNA is TGTGCCAGCAGTTTACACCGGGACAGTCTCCGACGGGCAACTAATGAAAAACTGTTTTTT. It translates to CASSLHRDSLRRATNEKLFF.

V usage is TRBV20-1 and J usage is TRBJ2-1; D unclear. Trimming cost V 3 bases and J 5 bases, with 5 bases left between them. CDR3 length equals 11 residues. Germline CDR1 DFQATT, CDR2 SNEGSKA (reference sequence). CDR3 protein: CSASPNNEQFF. For the CDR3, the DNA is TGCAGTGCTAGCCCTAACAATGAGCAGTTCTTC.

The chain carries TRBV5-6 and TRBJ2-6; weak D call: TRBD2 (6 bases). Per the germline V gene, CDR1 is SGHDT and CDR2 is YYEEEE. The CDR3 is made up of 15 amino acids. Deletions cut 7 bases from V and 4 bases from J, with 15 bases between. CDR3 residues: CASGTGGAGANVLTF. CDR3 nucleotide sequence: TGTGCCAGCGGAACGGGCGGGGCAGGGGCCAACGTCCTGACTTTC.

The chain joins TRBV29-1 to TRBJ2-1, with 9 bases lining up with TRBD1. Germline lookup yields CDR1 SQVTM and CDR2 ANQGSEA. V shed 7 bases and J 5 bases; nucleotides not matched to a gene: 6. The CDR3 extends over 13 amino acids. The CDR3 region has the DNA TGCAGCGAATTGACAGGGGGTAACAATGAGCAGTTCTTC. This encodes CSELTGGNNEQFF.

This chain links TRBV10-2 with TRBJ2-5; D possibly corresponds to TRBD2 (6 bases). The V end was cut by 2 bases, the J end by 4 bases, with 14 bases between. The CDR3 is 15 amino acids. Per germline, CDR1 WSHSY and CDR2 SAAADI. The CDR3 here is CASSEALGGGETQYF. CDR3 nucleotide sequence: TGCGCCAGCAGTGAGGCGCTGGGAGGTGGAGAGACCCAGTACTTC.

The chain carries TRBV10-3 and TRBJ2-5; D possibly corresponds to TRBD1 (6 bases). Trimming left V 2 bases short and J 4 bases short, with 8 bases between. Germline V CDR1 and CDR2: ENHRY, SYGVKD. The CDR3 is 13 amino acids. As DNA, the CDR3 is TGTGCCATCAGTGAGGGCAGGGGAGAGACCCAGTACTTC. It is translated as CAISEGRGETQYF.

The rearrangement uses TRBV18 and TRBJ2-7; the D gene is possibly TRBD1 (6 bases). Trimming removed 6 bases from V and 4 bases from J, with 13 bases in between. This CDR3 contains 13 residues. Germline lookup yields CDR1 KGHSH and CDR2 LQKENI. The CDR3 bases are TGTGCCAGCTCCCGGGAAGGGGGTTACGAGCAGTACTTC. Protein product: CASSREGGYEQYF.

Here the CDR3 DNA reads TGTGCCAGCAGTCCAGGGGAAGAAGCTAATGAAAAACTGTTTTTT. Amino acids: CASSPGEEANEKLFF. The chain couples TRBV27 to TRBJ1-4; TRBD1 might be the D (6 bases). Trimming pared 5 bases from V and 3 bases from J, leaving 13 bases between. Germline V gene sequence: CDR1 MNHEY, CDR2 SMNVEV (reference sequence). The CDR3 totals 15 residues.

The J gene is TRBJ2-5, the V gene TRBV9, with D perhaps TRBD1 (7 bases). CDR1 is SGDLS and CDR2 is YYNGEE in the germline V gene. This CDR3 spans 13 amino acids. The V end lost 4 bases, the J end lost 4 bases, and 11 bases lay between the germline ends. The CDR3 loop reads CASSSQGGETQYF. The CDR3 DNA is TGTGCCAGCAGCTCCCAGGGGGGAGAGACCCAGTACTTC.

This clone was seen a single time. This chain links TRBV29-1 with TRBJ2-3; 8 bases map to TRBD2. The germline CDR1 and CDR2 sequences are SQVTM and ANQGSEA. V gave up 2 bases and J gave up 4 bases; unmatched junction bases: 14. This CDR3 has 17 amino acids. The CDR3 here is CSVETSGRGTHPDTQYF. For the CDR3, the DNA is TGCAGCGTTGAAACTAGCGGACGGGGCACACATCCAGATACGCAGTATTTT.

Written as DNA, the CDR3 is TGTGCCAGAGTACGACAGGAGGAAAATGAAAAACTGTTTTTT. Its protein product is CARVRQEENEKLFF. The genes are TRBV25-1 and TRBJ1-4; a weak D match, TRBD1 (6 bases). This CDR3 is 14 amino acids long. Trimming stripped 9 bases from V and 5 bases from J, with 16 bases between. In germline, CDR1 is MGHDK, CDR2 SYGVNS.

The chain couples TRBV18 to TRBJ2-1; D is unclear. Trimming pared 5 bases from V and 15 bases from J, leaving 20 bases between. Germline CDR1 is KGHSH and CDR2 is LQKENI. The CDR3 is 13 residues long. The CDR3 DNA reads as TGTGCCAGCTCATCCCAAGAGAGGATCGGCCCGTTCTTC. Residues: CASSSQERIGPFF.

The chain links TRBV6-1 to TRBJ1-2; perhaps TRBD1 as D (6 bases). The germline V and J ends were trimmed by 5 bases and 8 bases, with 9 bases remaining between them. The germline gives CDR1 MNHNS, CDR2 SASEGT. The CDR3 length is 11 residues. Here the CDR3 reads CASSTGTGYTF. The CDR3 DNA sequence: TGTGCCAGCAGTACAGGGACCGGCTACACCTTC.

The V gene is TRBV20-1, the J gene TRBJ2-7, with a weak D call TRBD2 (6 bases). The germline V gene encodes CDR1 DFQATT and CDR2 SNEGSKA (reference sequence). The CDR3 contains 11 residues. V shed 6 bases and J shed 0 bases, with 6 bases lying between them. The CDR3 DNA is TGCAGTGCCGGGGGCTCCTACGAGCAGTACTTC. This encodes CSAGGSYEQYF.

This clone has just a few counts. The gene calls are TRBV6-1 and TRBJ2-1, with D possibly TRBD2 on 7 matching bases. CDR1 MNHNS and CDR2 SASEGT come from the germline V gene. V lost 4 bases and J lost 5, with 15 bases in between. This CDR3 has 15 residues. The CDR3 region has the DNA TGTGCCAGCAGTGCGCAGGGAGGGGGGGACAATGAGCAGTTCTTC. As protein: CASSAQGGGDNEQFF.

The V call is TRBV7-8, the J call TRBJ1-4, with 10 bases fitting TRBD1. Looked up from germline, CDR1 is SGHVS and CDR2 is FQNEAQ. There are 18 residues in the CDR3. With V trimmed by 5 bases and J by 7 bases, 16 bases remained unmatched. The CDR3 loop reads CASSLPGQGPLGIEKLFF. The CDR3 nucleotides read TGTGCCAGCAGCCTCCCGGGACAGGGGCCCCTGGGGATTGAAAAACTGTTTTTT. Using reference TRBV7-8 and TRBJ1-4 for the parts outside the CDR3, the full variable domain is GAGVSQSPRYKVAKRGQDVALRCDPISGHVSLFWYQQALGQGPEFLTYFQNEAQLDKSGLPSDRFFAERPEGSVSTLKIQRTQQEDSAVYLCASSLPGQGPLGIEKLFFGSGTQLSVL.

In nucleotides, the CDR3 is TGTGCCAGCAGCTTAGGACCGGGACTAAACACCGGGGAGCTGTTTTTT. Its translation: CASSLGPGLNTGELFF. The chain employs TRBV13 and TRBJ2-2, with 7 bases matching TRBD2. CDR3 length: 16 residues. J gave up 2 bases and V 0 bases, and 3 bases lay outside the gene matches. Germline values: CDR1 PRHDT, CDR2 FYEKMQ (reference sequence). The variable domain in full, completed from reference TRBV13 and TRBJ2-2, reads AAGVIQSPRHLIKEKRETATLKCYPIPRHDTVYWYQQGPGQDPQFLISFYEKMQSDKGSIPDRFSAQQFSDYHSELNMSSLELGDSALYFCASSLGPGLNTGELFFGEGSRLTVL.

The chain couples TRBV6-6 to TRBJ2-7; D possibly corresponds to TRBD1 (6 bases). CDR1 and CDR2 (germline): MNHNY, SVGAGI (reference sequence). The CDR3 is made up of 15 amino acids. Trimming shortened V by 4 bases and J by 3 bases, and 16 bases separated the two germline ends. The CDR3 loop is CASSSTRTASYEQYF. Written as DNA, the CDR3 is TGTGCCAGCAGTTCCACAAGGACAGCGAGCTACGAGCAGTACTTC.

The rearrangement links TRBV5-4 to TRBJ2-1; D might be TRBD2 (6 bases). The CDR3 spans 15 residues. Germline V CDR1 and CDR2: SGHNT, YYREEE (reference sequence). V lost 0 bases and J 4 bases, leaving 11 bases between the germline ends. The CDR3 DNA reads TGTGCCAGCAGCTTGGGGCGGGACTTTTACAATGAGCAGTTCTTC. This translates into CASSLGRDFYNEQFF. Drawing the rest from reference TRBV5-4 and TRBJ2-1, the complete variable domain is ETGVTQSPTHLIKTRGQQVTLRCSSQSGHNTVSWYQQALGQGPQFIFQYYREEENGRGNFPPRFSGLQFPNYSSELNVNALELDDSALYLCASSLGRDFYNEQFFGPGTRLTVL.

This clone was observed a handful of times. The chain employs TRBV11-2 and TRBJ1-5; D gene uncertain. This CDR3 has 13 amino acids. Trimming stripped 5 bases from V and 9 bases from J, with 14 bases between. Germline V gene sequence: CDR1 SGHAT, CDR2 FQNNGV. CDR3 nucleotides: TGTGCCAGCAGCCTCGCGACCGGACTGCCCCAGCATTTT. Translation gives CASSLATGLPQHF.

The chain carries TRBV11-2 and TRBJ2-1, with 11 nucleotides matching TRBD1. V gave up 3 bases and J gave up 9 bases; unmatched junction bases: 7. In germline, CDR1 is SGHAT, CDR2 FQNNGV. The CDR3 loop spans 15 amino acids. The CDR3 sequence: CASSFYGTGGSEQFF. The CDR3 bases are TGTGCCAGCAGCTTTTACGGGACAGGGGGAAGTGAGCAGTTCTTC.

The chain has TRBV20-1 and TRBJ2-3; tentative D call: TRBD1 (5 bases). This CDR3 contains 11 residues. Trimming removed 4 bases from V and 5 bases from J, with 7 bases in between. Germline V gene sequence: CDR1 DFQATT, CDR2 SNEGSKA (reference sequence). The chain's CDR3 is CSAKGLDTQYF. The CDR3 DNA follows: TGCAGTGCTAAGGGGTTAGATACGCAGTATTTT.

The chain links TRBV19 to TRBJ2-1; 8 nucleotides line up with TRBD2. With V trimmed by 6 bases and J by 1 base, 5 bases remained unmatched. Germline V gene data show CDR1 as LNHDA and CDR2 as SQIVND (reference sequence). CDR3 length equals 15 residues. The CDR3, as DNA: TGTGCCAGTAGAAGGAGCGGGAGTTCCTACAATGAGCAGTTCTTC. It encodes CASRRSGSSYNEQFF.